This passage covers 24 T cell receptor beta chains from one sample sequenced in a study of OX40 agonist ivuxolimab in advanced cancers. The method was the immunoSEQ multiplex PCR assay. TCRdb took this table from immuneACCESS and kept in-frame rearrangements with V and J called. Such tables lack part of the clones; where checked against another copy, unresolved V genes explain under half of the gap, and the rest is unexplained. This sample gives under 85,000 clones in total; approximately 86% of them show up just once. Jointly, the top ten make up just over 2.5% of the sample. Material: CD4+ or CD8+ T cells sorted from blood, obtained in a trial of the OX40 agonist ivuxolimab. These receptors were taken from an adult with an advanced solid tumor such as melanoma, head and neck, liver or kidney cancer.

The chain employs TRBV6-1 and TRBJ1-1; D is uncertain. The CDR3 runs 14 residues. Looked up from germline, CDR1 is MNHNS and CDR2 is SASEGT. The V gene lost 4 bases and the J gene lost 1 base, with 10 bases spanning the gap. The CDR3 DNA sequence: TGTGCCAGCAGTGGCAGGTTAGGGAACACTGAAGCTTTCTTT. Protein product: CASSGRLGNTEAFF.

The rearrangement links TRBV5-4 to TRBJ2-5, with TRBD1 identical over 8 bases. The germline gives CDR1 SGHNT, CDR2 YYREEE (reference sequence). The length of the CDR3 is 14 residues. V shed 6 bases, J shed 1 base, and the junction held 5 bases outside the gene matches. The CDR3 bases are TGTGCCAGCACCTCCCAGGGGGCCCAAGAGACCCAGTACTTC. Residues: CASTSQGAQETQYF. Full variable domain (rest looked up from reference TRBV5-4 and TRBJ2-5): ETGVTQSPTHLIKTRGQQVTLRCSSQSGHNTVSWYQQALGQGPQFIFQYYREEENGRGNFPPRFSGLQFPNYSSELNVNALELDDSALYLCASTSQGAQETQYFGPGTRLLVL.

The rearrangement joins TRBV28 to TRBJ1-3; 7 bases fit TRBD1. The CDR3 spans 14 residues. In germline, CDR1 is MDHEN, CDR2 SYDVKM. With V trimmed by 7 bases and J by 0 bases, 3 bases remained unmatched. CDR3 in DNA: TGTGCCAGCACCCCAGGGGGCTCTGGAAACACCATATATTTT. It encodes CASTPGGSGNTIYF.

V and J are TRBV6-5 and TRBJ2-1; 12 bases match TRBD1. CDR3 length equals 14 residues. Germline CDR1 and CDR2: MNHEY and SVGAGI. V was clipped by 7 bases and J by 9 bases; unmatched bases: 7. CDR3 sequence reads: CASTLGQGALEQFF. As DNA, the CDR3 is TGTGCCAGCACCCTGGGACAGGGGGCTCTTGAGCAGTTCTTC.

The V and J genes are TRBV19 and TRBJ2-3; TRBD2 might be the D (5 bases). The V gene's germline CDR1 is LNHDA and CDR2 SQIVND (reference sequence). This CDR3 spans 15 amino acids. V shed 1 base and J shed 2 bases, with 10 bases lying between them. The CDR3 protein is CASSIGGQVTDTQYF. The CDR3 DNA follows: TGTGCCAGTAGTATAGGAGGGCAGGTCACAGATACGCAGTATTTT.

The CDR3 nucleotides read TGCGCCAGCAGCAGTAGCGGGGGACCAACCAATGAGCAGTTCTTC. This encodes CASSSSGGPTNEQFF. The gene calls are TRBV5-1 and TRBJ2-1; 9 bases align to TRBD2. CDR1 SGHRS and CDR2 YFSETQ come from the germline V gene. The J segment lost 6 bases and the V segment lost 4 bases, leaving 8 bases of the junction unmatched. CDR3 length: 15 residues.

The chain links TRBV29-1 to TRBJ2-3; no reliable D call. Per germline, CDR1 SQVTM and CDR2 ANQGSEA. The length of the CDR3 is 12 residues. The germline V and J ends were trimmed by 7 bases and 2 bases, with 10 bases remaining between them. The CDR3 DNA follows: TGCAGCGCCGGACGGTTCACAGATACGCAGTATTTT. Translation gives CSAGRFTDTQYF.

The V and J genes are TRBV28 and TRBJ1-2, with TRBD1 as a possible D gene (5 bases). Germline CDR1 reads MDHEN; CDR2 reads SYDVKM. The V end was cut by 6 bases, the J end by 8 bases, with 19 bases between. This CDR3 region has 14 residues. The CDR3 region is CASSPGGDFWGYTF. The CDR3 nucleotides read TGTGCCAGCAGCCCGGGGGGTGACTTTTGGGGCTACACCTTC.

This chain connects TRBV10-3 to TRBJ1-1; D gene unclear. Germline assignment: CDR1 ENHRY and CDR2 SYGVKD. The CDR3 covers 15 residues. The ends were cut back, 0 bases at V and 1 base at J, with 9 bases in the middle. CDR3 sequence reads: CAISESAGRNTEAFF. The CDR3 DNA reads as TGTGCCATCAGTGAGTCTGCAGGACGGAACACTGAAGCTTTCTTT.

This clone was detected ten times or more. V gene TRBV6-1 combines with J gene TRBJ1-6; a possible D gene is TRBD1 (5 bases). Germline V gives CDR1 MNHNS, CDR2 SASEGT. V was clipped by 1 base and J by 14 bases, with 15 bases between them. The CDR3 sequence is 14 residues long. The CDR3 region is CASSEVGGSHSLHF. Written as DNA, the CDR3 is TGTGCCAGCAGTGAAGTGGGGGGTTCCCACTCCCTCCACTTT.

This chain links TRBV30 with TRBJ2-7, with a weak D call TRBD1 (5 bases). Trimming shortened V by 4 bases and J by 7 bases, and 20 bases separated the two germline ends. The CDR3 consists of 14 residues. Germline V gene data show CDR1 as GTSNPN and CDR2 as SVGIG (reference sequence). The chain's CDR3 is CAWTHQGWAGEQYF. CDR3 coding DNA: TGTGCCTGGACTCACCAGGGCTGGGCCGGGGAGCAGTACTTC.

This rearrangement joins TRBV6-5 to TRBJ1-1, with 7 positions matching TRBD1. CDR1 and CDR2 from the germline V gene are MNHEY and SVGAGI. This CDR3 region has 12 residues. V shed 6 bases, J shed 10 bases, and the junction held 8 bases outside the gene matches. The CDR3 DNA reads TGTGCCAGCAGACCCACAGGGGCCATAGCTTTCTTT. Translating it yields CASRPTGAIAFF.

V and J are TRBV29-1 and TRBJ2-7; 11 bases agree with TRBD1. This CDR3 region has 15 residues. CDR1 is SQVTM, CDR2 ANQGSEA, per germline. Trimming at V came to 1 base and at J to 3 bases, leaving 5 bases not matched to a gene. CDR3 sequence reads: CSVEGGTGGLYEQYF. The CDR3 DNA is TGCAGCGTTGAAGGAGGGACAGGGGGACTCTACGAGCAGTACTTC.

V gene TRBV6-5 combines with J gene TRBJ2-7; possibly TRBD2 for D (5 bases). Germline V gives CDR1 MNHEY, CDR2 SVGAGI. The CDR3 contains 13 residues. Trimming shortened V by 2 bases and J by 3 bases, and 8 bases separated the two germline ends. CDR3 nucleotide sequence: TGTGCCAGCAGTTACGCCGGGGTCTACGAGCAGTACTTC. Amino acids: CASSYAGVYEQYF.

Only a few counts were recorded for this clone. The CDR3 nucleotides are TGTGCCAGCAGCGGGACCGTGAACACCGGGGAGCTGTTTTTT. Protein product: CASSGTVNTGELFF. The chain links TRBV9 to TRBJ2-2; no firm D call. Germline CDR1 SGDLS, CDR2 YYNGEE. V gave up 3 bases and J gave up 1 base, with 7 bases separating them. This CDR3 comprises 14 residues.

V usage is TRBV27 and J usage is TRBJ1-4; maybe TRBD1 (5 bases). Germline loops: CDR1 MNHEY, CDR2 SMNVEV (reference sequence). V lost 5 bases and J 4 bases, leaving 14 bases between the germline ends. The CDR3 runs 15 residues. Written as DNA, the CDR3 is TGTGCCAGCAGTCAAAGACAGCTCCGTAATGAAAAACTGTTTTTT. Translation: CASSQRQLRNEKLFF.

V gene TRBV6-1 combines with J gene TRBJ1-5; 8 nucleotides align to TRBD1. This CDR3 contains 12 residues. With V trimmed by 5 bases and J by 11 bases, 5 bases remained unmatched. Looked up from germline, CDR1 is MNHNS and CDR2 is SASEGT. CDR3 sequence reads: CASSNTQGAQHF. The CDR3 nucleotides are TGTGCCAGCAGTAACACACAGGGGGCCCAGCATTTT.

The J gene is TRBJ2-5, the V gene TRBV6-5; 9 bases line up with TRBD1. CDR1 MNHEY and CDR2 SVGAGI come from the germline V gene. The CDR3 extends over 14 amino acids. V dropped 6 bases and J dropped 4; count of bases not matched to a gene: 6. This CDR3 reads CASRGDRVVETQYF. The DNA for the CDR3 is TGTGCCAGCAGAGGGGACAGGGTCGTAGAGACCCAGTACTTC.

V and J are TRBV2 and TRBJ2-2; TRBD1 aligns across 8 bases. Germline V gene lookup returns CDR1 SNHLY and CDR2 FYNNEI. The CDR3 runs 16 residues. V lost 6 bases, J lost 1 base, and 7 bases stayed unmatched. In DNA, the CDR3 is TGTGCCAGCAGCGTTCTGGGGACAGGGAACACCGGGGAGCTGTTTTTT. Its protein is CASSVLGTGNTGELFF.

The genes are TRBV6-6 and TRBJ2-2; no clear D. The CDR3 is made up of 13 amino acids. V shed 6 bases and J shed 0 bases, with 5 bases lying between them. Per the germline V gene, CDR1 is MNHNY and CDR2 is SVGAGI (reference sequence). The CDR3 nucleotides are TGTGCCAGCAGCCCCGCGAACACCGGGGAGCTGTTTTTT. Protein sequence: CASSPANTGELFF.

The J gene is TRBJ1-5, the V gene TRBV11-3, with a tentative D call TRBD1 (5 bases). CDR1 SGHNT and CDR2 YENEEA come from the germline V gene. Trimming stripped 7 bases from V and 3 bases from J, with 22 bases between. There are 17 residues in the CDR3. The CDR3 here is CASNTPEGTGFNQPQHF. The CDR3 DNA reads TGTGCCAGCAACACCCCCGAGGGCACAGGATTCAATCAGCCCCAGCATTTT.

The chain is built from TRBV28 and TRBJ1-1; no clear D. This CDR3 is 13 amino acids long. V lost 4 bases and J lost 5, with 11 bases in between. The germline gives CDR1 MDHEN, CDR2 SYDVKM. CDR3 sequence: CASSYTIRTEAFF. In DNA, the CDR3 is TGTGCCAGCAGTTACACCATTAGGACTGAAGCTTTCTTT.

This CDR3 is CASSIDPRSIGGYTF. The CDR3 coding sequence is TGTGCCAGTAGTATAGATCCCCGCTCCATAGGAGGCTACACCTTC. The V and J genes are TRBV19 and TRBJ1-2; D remains ambiguous. The CDR3 spans 15 residues. CDR1 is LNHDA and CDR2 is SQIVND in the germline V gene (reference sequence). Trimming left V 0 bases short and J 8 bases short, with 16 bases between.

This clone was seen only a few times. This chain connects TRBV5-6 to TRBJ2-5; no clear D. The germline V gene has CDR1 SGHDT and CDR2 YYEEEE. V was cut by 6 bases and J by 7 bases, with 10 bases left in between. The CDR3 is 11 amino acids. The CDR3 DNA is TGTGCCAGCATCCGAGCCGGGACCCAGTACTTC. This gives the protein CASIRAGTQYF.